The clone carrying this T cell receptor (beta chain) turned up a few times. The antigen remains undetermined. Primers: 60 Vbeta forward and 13 Jbeta reverse. TCRdb's copy holds only in-frame clones and misses some; the assay was immunoSEQ multiplex PCR. The table has roughly 130,000 clones, approximately 84% seen once. The donors were healthy bone marrow donors. This entry is derived from a study of cytomegalovirus exposure and HLA in healthy donors. Notes on the study in general: Sequencing had likely introduced a cluster of highly shared sequence variants as an artifact. Some V segments (TRBV6-2 and TRBV6-3 among them) were excluded as indistinguishable. The classifier reportedly diagnosed cytomegalovirus status with high specificity and sensitivity.

The CDR3 sequence is 14 residues long. Per the germline V gene, CDR1 is SGDLS and CDR2 is YYNGEE. This TCR was recovered from a woman aged 40 to 49 in good health and CMV-seronegative. This chain joins TRBV9 and TRBJ2-5, with TRBD2 identical over 7 bases. The J call may be wrong; the DNA end is better matched by TRBJ2-7. The sample comprised PBMCs. The CDR3 sequence is CASSLRTRLNEQYF. Here the CDR3 DNA reads TGTGCCAGCAGCCTTAGGACTAGGTTGAACGAGCAGTACTTC.